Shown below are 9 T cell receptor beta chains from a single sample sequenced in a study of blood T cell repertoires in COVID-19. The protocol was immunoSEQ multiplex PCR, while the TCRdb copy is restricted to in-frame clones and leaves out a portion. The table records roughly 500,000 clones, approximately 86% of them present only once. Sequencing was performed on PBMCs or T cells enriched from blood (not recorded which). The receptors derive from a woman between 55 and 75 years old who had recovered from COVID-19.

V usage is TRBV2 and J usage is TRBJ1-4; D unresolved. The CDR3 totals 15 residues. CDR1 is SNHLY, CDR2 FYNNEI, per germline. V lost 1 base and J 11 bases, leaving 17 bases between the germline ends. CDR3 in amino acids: CASSEVDSGRGKLFF. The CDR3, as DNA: TGTGCCAGCAGTGAAGTCGACTCGGGCAGAGGGAAACTGTTTTTT.

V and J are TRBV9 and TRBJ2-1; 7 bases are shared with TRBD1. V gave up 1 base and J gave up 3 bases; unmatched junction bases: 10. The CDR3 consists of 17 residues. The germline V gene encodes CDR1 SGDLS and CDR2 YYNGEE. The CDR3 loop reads CASSVPPPGTVYNEQFF. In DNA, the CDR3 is TGTGCCAGCAGCGTACCCCCCCCCGGGACAGTCTACAATGAGCAGTTCTTC.

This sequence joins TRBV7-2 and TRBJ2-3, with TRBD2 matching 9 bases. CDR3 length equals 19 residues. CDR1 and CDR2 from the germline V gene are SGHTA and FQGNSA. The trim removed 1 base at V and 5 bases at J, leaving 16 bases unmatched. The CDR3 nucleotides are TGTGCCAGCAGCTTAGTCGCTCGACTCGCGGGGGGGGTGGGAGATACGCAGTATTTT. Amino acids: CASSLVARLAGGVGDTQYF.

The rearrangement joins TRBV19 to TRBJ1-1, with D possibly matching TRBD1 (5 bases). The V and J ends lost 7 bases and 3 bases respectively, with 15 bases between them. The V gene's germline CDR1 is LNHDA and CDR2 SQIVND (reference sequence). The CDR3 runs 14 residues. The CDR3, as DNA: TGTGCCAGTACCGCAGGGATCAGGGACACTGAAGCTTTCTTT. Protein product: CASTAGIRDTEAFF.

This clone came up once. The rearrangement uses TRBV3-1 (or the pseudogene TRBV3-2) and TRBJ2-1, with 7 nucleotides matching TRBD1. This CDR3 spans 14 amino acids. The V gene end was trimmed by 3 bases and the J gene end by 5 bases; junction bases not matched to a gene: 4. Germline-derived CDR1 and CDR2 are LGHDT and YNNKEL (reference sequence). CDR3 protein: CASSHWTGNNEQFF. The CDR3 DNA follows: TGTGCCAGCAGCCATTGGACAGGAAACAATGAGCAGTTCTTC.

CDR3: CASSNRDRGLNEQFF. In DNA form, the CDR3 reads TGCGCCAGCAGCAACCGGGACAGGGGGCTCAATGAGCAGTTCTTC. The genes are TRBV5-1 and TRBJ2-1; 12 nucleotides line up with TRBD1. Trimming took 4 bases from V and 6 from J; bases not matched to a gene: 5. The CDR3 length is 15 residues. CDR1 and CDR2 from the germline V gene are SGHRS and YFSETQ.

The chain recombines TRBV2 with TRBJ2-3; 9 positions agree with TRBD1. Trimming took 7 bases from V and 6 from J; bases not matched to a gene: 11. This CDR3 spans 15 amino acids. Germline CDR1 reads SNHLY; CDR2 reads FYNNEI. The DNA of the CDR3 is TGTGCCAGCACACAGGACAGGGGAGGGAAGGATACGCAGTATTTT. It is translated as CASTQDRGGKDTQYF.

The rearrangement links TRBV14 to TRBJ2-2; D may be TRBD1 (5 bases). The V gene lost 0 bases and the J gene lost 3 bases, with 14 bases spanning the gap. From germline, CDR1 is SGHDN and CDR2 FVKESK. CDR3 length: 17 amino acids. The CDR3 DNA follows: TGTGCCAGCAGCCAAGATCCTAGGGGCTGGGACACCGGGGAGCTGTTTTTT. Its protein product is CASSQDPRGWDTGELFF.

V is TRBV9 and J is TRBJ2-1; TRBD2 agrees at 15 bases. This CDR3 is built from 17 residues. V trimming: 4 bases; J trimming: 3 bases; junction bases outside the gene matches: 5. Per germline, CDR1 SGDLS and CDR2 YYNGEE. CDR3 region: CASSPPGLAGGYNEQFF. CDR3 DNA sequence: TGTGCCAGCAGCCCCCCGGGACTAGCGGGGGGCTACAATGAGCAGTTCTTC.